Presented here are 8 T cell receptor beta chains from one specimen sequenced in a study of T cells in Graves' hyperthyroidism and ophthalmopathy. There were TCR beta CDR3 regions amplified from RNA transcripts. With the HTBI primer set, the TCR CDR3 went through a first round of RT-PCR. TCRdb reprocessed the multiplex PCR reads via MiXCR and lists one record per CDR3 protein. The table includes some 460,000 distinct CDR3 sequences, more than 15% detected once. Sequencing used blood. All receptors come from a woman younger than 35 with Graves' hyperthyroidism.

This clonotype was recorded at least ten times. J is TRBJ1-2 and V is TRBV2; 7 bases align to TRBD1. V gave up 5 bases and J gave up 4 bases; unmatched junction bases: 10. The CDR3 sequence is 15 residues long. Germline V gene lookup returns CDR1 SNHLY and CDR2 FYNNEI. CDR3 nucleotide sequence: TGTGCCAGCAGTTCCCCTAGGGGACAGTCCTATGGCTACACCTTC. This sequence encodes CASSSPRGQSYGYTF. The full variable domain, in which reference TRBV2 and TRBJ1-2 provide the parts outside the CDR3, is EPEVTQTPSHQVTQMGQEVILRCVPISNHLYFYWYRQILGQKVEFLVSFYNNEISEKSEIFDDQFSVERPDGSNFTLKIRSTKLEDSAMYFCASSSPRGQSYGYTFGSGTRLTVV.

This clonotype has at least ten counts. The V and J genes are TRBV11-2 and TRBJ2-7; D might be TRBD1 (6 bases). Trimming stripped 5 bases from V and 3 bases from J, with 17 bases between. CDR1 SGHAT and CDR2 FQNNGV come from the germline V gene. This CDR3 is 15 amino acids long. This CDR3 reads CASSPVTGKGYEQYF. DNA of the CDR3: TGTGCCAGCAGCCCTGTTACAGGGAAGGGCTACGAGCAGTACTTC.

The gene calls are TRBV6-5 and TRBJ2-3; D uncertain. Trimming took off 3 bases at V and 5 bases at J, with 3 bases between the two ends. From germline, CDR1 is MNHEY and CDR2 SVGAGI. The CDR3 loop spans 11 amino acids. Here the CDR3 reads CASSYRDTQYF. CDR3 DNA: TGTGCCAGCAGTTATAGAGATACGCAGTATTTT.

This clonotype has a count of ten or more. This chain connects TRBV2 to TRBJ2-1; no clear D gene. V gave up 3 bases and J gave up 13 bases, with 10 bases separating them. CDR1 is SNHLY, CDR2 FYNNEI, per germline. This CDR3 contains 11 residues. The CDR3 sequence is CASSERRRQFF. For the CDR3, the DNA is TGTGCCAGCAGTGAGAGGCGTAGACAGTTCTTC.

In this sample, this clonotype turned up a few times. This chain uses TRBV7-3 with TRBJ1-4; D possibly corresponds to TRBD1 (5 bases). The germline gives CDR1 SGHTA, CDR2 FQGTGA. Deletions cut 1 base from V and 8 bases from J, with 14 bases between. CDR3 size: 15 residues. The CDR3: CASSLSGAYEEKLFF. CDR3 in DNA: TGTGCCAGCAGCTTAAGTGGGGCTTATGAAGAAAAACTGTTTTTT.

This clonotype was detected many times. The rearrangement uses TRBV19 and TRBJ2-2; 9 bases agree with TRBD2. Germline V CDR1 and CDR2: LNHDA, SQIVND (reference sequence). The CDR3 has 15 residues. Trimming cost V 5 bases and J 0 bases; bases outside gene matches: 1. The CDR3 region has the DNA TGTGCCAGTAGTTCTAGCGGGACGAACACCGGGGAGCTGTTTTTT. Translation gives CASSSSGTNTGELFF.

For this clonotype: Since a much larger clone is just one base distant, this may be a read error. The chain recombines TRBV24-1 with TRBJ2-1; D is possibly TRBD1 or TRBD2 (6 bases each). The J call may be in error: the DNA end matches TRBJ2-7 better. CDR3 length equals 16 residues. CDR1 is KGHDR and CDR2 is SFDVKD in the germline V gene. CDR3 bases: TGTGCCACCAGTGACCTGAACGGGGGCTCCTACAATGAGCAGTACTTC. The encoded protein is CATSDLNGGSYNEQYF.

The table lists this clonotype with many counts. V and J are TRBV7-2 and TRBJ2-3; no definite D call. Germline lookup yields CDR1 SGHTA and CDR2 FQGNSA. This CDR3 has 14 amino acids. V was pared by 5 bases and J by 2 bases, with 11 bases between. In DNA, the CDR3 is TGTGCCAGCAGCCAAAAAGCGATCACAGATACGCAGTATTTT. Encoded protein: CASSQKAITDTQYF.